This TCR beta chain was identified during a study of shared clonotypes between healthy human individuals. Study outcomes and limitations: Clonotypes which were not shared had lower generation probabilities than clonotypes that all four donors shared. Relative to memory subsets, naive subsets generally showed larger estimated richness. Blood alone was sampled, and tissue repertoires likely differ.

The CDR3 extends over 14 amino acids. V gave up 7 bases and J gave up 5 bases, with 14 bases separating them. Germline CDR1 LNHDA, CDR2 SQIVND (reference sequence). Assay: immunoSEQ multiplex PCR; the TCRdb copy retains only in-frame clones and omits some. The repertoire has 1.5 million to 1.9 million clones, approximately 98% of them found once; the top ten carry around 0.45%. Free of recent acute infections or vaccinations, the donors were healthy HIV-negative adults. Details on this clone: Its antigen remains unknown.

Sequenced: naive CD4+ T cells sorted from blood. Documented subset: CD45RA+ positively selected. The V call is TRBV19, the J call TRBJ2-2; D is perhaps TRBD1 or TRBD2 (5 bases each). This clonotype was obtained from a young man in good health. The CDR3 DNA reads as TGTGCCAGTAAAGTTCGGGGCGAAACCGGGGAGCTGTTTTTT. As protein: CASKVRGETGELFF.